This T cell receptor (beta chain) appears in the sequencing data of a study of T-cell reconstitution after alpha-beta-depleted transplantation in children. Whole-study results and caveats: Newly produced T cells mostly accounted for T-cell counts and diversity one year post-transplant. There were some patients whose high TCRbeta diversity at day 60 came from surviving recipient T cells and thymic progenitors.

This clonotype was detected many times. Its antigen is as yet unknown. CDR1 is DFQATT and CDR2 is SNEGSKA in the germline V gene (reference sequence). The length of the CDR3 is 16 residues. Trimming left V 6 bases short and J 3 bases short, with 20 bases between. The authors prepared the TCRbeta library with unique molecular identifiers. Each CDR3 protein gets one entry after TCRdb re-called the PCR reads with MiXCR. The repertoire holds about 260,000 distinct CDR3 sequences, approximately 10% seen once, with around a quarter in the top ten. This chain connects TRBV20-1 to TRBJ1-4; possible D gene TRBD1, 6 bases. The sequenced sample was peripheral blood, obtained 180 days after TCRalphabeta/CD19-depleted stem cell transplant. The sequence was collected from a male patient between 2 and 15 years old who had a stem cell transplant for chronic granulomatous disease, so the T cells may come from the graft donor. The CDR3 region has the DNA TGCAGTGCAAGGCCCCGGGGGGCAAGAGCTAATGAAAAACTGTTTTTT. The encoded protein is CSARPRGARANEKLFF.